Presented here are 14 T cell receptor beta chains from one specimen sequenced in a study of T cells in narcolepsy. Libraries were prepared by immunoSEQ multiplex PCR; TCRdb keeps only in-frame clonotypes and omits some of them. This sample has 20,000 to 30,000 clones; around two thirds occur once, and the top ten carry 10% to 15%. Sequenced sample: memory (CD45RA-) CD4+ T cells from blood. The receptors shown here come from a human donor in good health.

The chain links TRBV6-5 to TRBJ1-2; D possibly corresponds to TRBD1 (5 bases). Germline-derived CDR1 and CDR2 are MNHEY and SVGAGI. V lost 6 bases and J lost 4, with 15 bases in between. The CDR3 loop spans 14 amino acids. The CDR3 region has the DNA TGTGCCAGCAGGGGACCCTTGGGAGGCTATGGCTACACCTTC. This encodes CASRGPLGGYGYTF.

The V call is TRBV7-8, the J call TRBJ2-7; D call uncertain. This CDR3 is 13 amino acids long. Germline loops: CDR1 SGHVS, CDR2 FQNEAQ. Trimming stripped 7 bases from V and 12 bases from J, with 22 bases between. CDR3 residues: CASKLRRAADLYF. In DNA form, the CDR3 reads TGTGCCAGCAAACTACGCCGGGCCGCCGACCTGTACTTC.

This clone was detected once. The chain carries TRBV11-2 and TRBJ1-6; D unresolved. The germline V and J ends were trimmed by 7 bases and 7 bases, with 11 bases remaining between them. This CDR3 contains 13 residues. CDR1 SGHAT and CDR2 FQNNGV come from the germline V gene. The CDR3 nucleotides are TGTGCCAGCAAGGGTGATAAGAATTCACCCCTCCACTTT. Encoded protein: CASKGDKNSPLHF.

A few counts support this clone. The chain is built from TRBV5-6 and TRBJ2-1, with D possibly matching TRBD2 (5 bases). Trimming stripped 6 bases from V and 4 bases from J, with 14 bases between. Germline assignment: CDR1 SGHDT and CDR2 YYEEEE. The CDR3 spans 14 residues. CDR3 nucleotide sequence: TGTGCCAGCACCCGACCGGGGTCGTACAATGAGCAGTTCTTC. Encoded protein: CASTRPGSYNEQFF.

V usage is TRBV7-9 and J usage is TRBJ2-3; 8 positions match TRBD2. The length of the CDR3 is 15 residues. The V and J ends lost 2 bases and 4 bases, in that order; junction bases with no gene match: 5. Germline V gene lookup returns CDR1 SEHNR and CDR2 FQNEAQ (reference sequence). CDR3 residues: CASSLIRGGSDTQYF. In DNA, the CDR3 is TGTGCCAGCAGCTTAATCCGGGGGGGCTCAGATACGCAGTATTTT.

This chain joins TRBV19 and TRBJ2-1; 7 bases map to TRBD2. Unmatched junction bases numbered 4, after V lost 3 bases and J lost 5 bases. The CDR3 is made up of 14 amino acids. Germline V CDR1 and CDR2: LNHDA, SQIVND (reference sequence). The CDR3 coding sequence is TGTGCCAGTAGTATCCTAGCGGCCCACAATGAGCAGTTCTTC. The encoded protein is CASSILAAHNEQFF.

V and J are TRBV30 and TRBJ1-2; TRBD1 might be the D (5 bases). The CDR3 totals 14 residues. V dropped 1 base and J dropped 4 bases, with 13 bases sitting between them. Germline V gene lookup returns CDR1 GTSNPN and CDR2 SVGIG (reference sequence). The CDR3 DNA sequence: TGTGCCTGGAGTGGAAGGGGAGTCTTCTATGGCTACACCTTC. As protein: CAWSGRGVFYGYTF.

CDR3 nucleotides: TGTGCCAGCAGTAACCTTCCGGGACAAAAGGGGCCTGAGACGAGAGAGCAGTACTTC. Protein product: CASSNLPGQKGPETREQYF. V usage is TRBV21-1 and J usage is TRBJ2-7; TRBD1 is the table's D call and was not checked against the DNA. TRBV21-1 is a listed pseudogene. The CDR3 sequence is 19 residues long.

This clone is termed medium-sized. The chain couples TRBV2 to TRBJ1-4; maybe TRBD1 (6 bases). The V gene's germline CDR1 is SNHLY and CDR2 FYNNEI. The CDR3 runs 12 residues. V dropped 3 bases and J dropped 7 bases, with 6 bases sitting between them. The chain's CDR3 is CASSDRGEKLFF. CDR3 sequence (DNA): TGTGCCAGCAGTGACAGGGGTGAAAAACTGTTTTTT.

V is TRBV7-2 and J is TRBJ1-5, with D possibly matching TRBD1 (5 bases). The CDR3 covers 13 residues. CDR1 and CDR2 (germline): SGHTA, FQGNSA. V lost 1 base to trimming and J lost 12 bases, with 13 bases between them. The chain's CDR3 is CASSLGQGAVQHF. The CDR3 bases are TGTGCCAGCAGCTTAGGTCAAGGGGCGGTCCAGCATTTT. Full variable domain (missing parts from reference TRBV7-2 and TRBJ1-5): GAGVSQSPSNKVTEKGKDVELRCDPISGHTALYWYRQSLGQGLEFLIYFQGNSAPDKSGLPSDRFSAERTGGSVSTLTIQRTQQEDSAVYLCASSLGQGAVQHFGDGTRLSIL.

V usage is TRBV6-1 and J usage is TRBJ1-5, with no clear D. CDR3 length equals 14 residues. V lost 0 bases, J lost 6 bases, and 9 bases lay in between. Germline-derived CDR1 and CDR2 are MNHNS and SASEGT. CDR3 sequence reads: CASSEAQSGQPQHF. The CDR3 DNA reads TGTGCCAGCAGTGAAGCGCAGTCCGGTCAGCCCCAGCATTTT.

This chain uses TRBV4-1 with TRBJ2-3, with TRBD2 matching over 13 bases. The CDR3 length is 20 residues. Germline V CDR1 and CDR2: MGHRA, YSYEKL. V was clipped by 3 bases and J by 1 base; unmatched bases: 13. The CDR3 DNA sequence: TGCGCCAGCAGCCATCGGGGACTAGCGGGAAAAGGAGGGGGCACAGATACGCAGTATTTT. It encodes CASSHRGLAGKGGGTDTQYF.

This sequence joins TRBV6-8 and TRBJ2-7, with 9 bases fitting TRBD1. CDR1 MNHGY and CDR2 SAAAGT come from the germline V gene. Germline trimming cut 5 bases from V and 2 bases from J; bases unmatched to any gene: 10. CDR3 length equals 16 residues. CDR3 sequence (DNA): TGTGCCAGCAGTGGATCAGCGGGACAGGGCCCCTACGAGCAGTACTTC. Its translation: CASSGSAGQGPYEQYF.

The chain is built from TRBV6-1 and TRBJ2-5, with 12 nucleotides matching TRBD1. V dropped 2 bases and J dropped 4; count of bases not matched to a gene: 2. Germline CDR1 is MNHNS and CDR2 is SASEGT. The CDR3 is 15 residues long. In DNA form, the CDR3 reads TGTGCCAGCAGTGAATGGGACAGGGGGCGAGAGACCCAGTACTTC. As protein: CASSEWDRGRETQYF.